Below, 15 T cell receptor beta chains from the same sample are listed, as sequenced in a study of blood T cell repertoires in COVID-19. Libraries were prepared by immunoSEQ multiplex PCR; TCRdb keeps only in-frame clonotypes and omits some of them. The table shows 200,000 to 250,000 clones, with about 80% occurring only once. Sequenced sample: peripheral blood. All receptors derive from a woman between 45 and 60 years old with acute or convalescent COVID-19.

The V call is TRBV5-4, the J call TRBJ2-5; no reliable D call. With 0 bases removed from V and 5 bases from J, the gap between germline ends came to 11 bases. The CDR3 has 14 residues. CDR1 and CDR2 (germline): SGHNT, YYREEE (reference sequence). The DNA of the CDR3 is TGTGCCAGCAGCTTGGATGGCCGCCTGGAGACCCAGTACTTC. Translation gives CASSLDGRLETQYF.

The V gene is TRBV12-5, the J gene TRBJ2-1, with 10 bases identical to TRBD1. Trimming cost V 0 bases and J 9 bases; bases outside gene matches: 11. Germline assignment: CDR1 LGHNT and CDR2 FRNRAP. CDR3 size: 17 residues. CDR3 protein: CASGLVRSGTGVPEQFF. The DNA of the CDR3 is TGTGCTAGTGGTTTGGTGCGCTCGGGGACAGGGGTCCCTGAGCAGTTCTTC.

This chain uses TRBV3-1 (or the pseudogene TRBV3-2) with TRBJ2-2; 7 bases line up with TRBD1. This CDR3 comprises 15 residues. Germline V gene sequence: CDR1 LGHDT, CDR2 YNNKEL (reference sequence). V dropped 4 bases and J dropped 5; count of bases not matched to a gene: 7. CDR3 sequence: CASSLHRGDTGELFF. DNA for the CDR3: TGTGCCAGCAGCCTCCACAGGGGAGATACCGGGGAGCTGTTTTTT.

This clone was counted only a few times. The rearrangement joins TRBV29-1 to TRBJ2-2; 10 bases align to TRBD2. CDR1 SQVTM and CDR2 ANQGSEA come from the germline V gene. The J segment lost 4 bases and the V segment lost 3 bases, leaving 11 bases of the junction unmatched. The CDR3 has 17 amino acids. This CDR3 reads CSVEAASGRIGTGELFF. DNA of the CDR3: TGCAGCGTTGAGGCGGCTAGCGGGAGAATAGGCACCGGGGAGCTGTTTTTT.

The chain employs TRBV28 and TRBJ1-4; weak D call: TRBD1 (5 bases). Germline V CDR1 and CDR2: MDHEN, SYDVKM. The CDR3 has 12 residues. Deletions cut 6 bases from V and 14 bases from J, with 16 bases between. CDR3 loop: CASSRSRTNLFF. CDR3 sequence (DNA): TGTGCCAGCAGCAGATCCCGGACAAATCTGTTTTTT.

V usage is TRBV18 and J usage is TRBJ2-3; no clear D gene. Germline V lookup: CDR1 KGHSH, CDR2 LQKENI. The V end lost 5 bases, the J end lost 0 bases, and 6 bases lay between the germline ends. This CDR3 spans 13 amino acids. CDR3 loop: CASSIPSTDTQYF. The DNA of the CDR3 is TGTGCCAGCTCAATTCCTAGCACAGATACGCAGTATTTT. The full variable domain, in which reference TRBV18 and TRBJ2-3 provide the parts outside the CDR3, is NAGVMQNPRHLVRRRGQEARLRCSPMKGHSHVYWYRQLPEEGLKFMVYLQKENIIDESGMPKERFSAEFPKEGPSILRIQQVVRGDSAAYFCASSIPSTDTQYFGPGTRLTVL.

CDR3 sequence reads: CASSLITGSTEAFF. CDR3 coding DNA: TGTGCCAGCAGTTTAATTACAGGGAGCACTGAAGCTTTCTTT. The chain employs TRBV27 and TRBJ1-1, with D possibly TRBD1 on 6 matching bases. This CDR3 has 14 amino acids. Looked up from germline, CDR1 is MNHEY and CDR2 is SMNVEV (reference sequence). Trimming removed 2 bases at V and 4 bases at J, with 11 bases between.

V and J are TRBV24-1 and TRBJ2-1; 13 bases are shared with TRBD2. This CDR3 is built from 14 residues. Germline-derived CDR1 and CDR2 are KGHDR and SFDVKD. V lost 8 bases and J lost 10; bases outside the gene matches: 7. The CDR3 reads CATTGTSGNREQFF. The CDR3 DNA reads TGTGCCACCACCGGGACTAGCGGGAACCGCGAGCAGTTCTTC.

About this clone itself: One end of the junction varies from germline; a read error may be responsible. The V call is TRBV5-1, the J call TRBJ2-7, with a tentative D call TRBD2 (5 bases). CDR1 is SGHRS and CDR2 is YFSETQ in the germline V gene. The CDR3 loop spans 14 amino acids. The CDR3: CASSLDLALEVQYF. The CDR3 nucleotides are TGCGCCAGCAGCTTGGACCTAGCTTTAGAGGTGCAGTATTTC.

The genes are TRBV7-8 and TRBJ2-7; TRBD1 might be the D (5 bases). The germline V gene has CDR1 SGHVS and CDR2 FQNEAQ. The CDR3 has 15 residues. Trimming shortened V by 0 bases and J by 0 bases, and 9 bases separated the two germline ends. Written as DNA, the CDR3 is TGTGCCAGCAGCTTAGCCGCCGACAGCTCCTACGAGCAGTACTTC. It encodes CASSLAADSSYEQYF. Using reference TRBV7-8 and TRBJ2-7 for the parts outside the CDR3, the full variable domain is GAGVSQSPRYKVAKRGQDVALRCDPISGHVSLFWYQQALGQGPEFLTYFQNEAQLDKSGLPSDRFFAERPEGSVSTLKIQRTQQEDSAVYLCASSLAADSSYEQYFGPGTRLTVT.

This clone showed up just once. The chain links TRBV4-2 to TRBJ2-2, with 12 bases fitting TRBD2. CDR3 length equals 15 residues. Germline V gene data show CDR1 as LGHNA and CDR2 as YNFKEQ. The V and J ends lost 7 bases and 8 bases, in that order; junction bases with no gene match: 8. CDR3 protein: CASTTTSGRPGELFF. The CDR3 nucleotides are TGTGCCAGCACCACGACTAGCGGGAGACCGGGGGAGCTGTTTTTT.

The chain joins TRBV9 to TRBJ1-2; D remains ambiguous. The CDR3 length is 14 residues. CDR1 is SGDLS and CDR2 is YYNGEE in the germline V gene. V lost 3 bases and J lost 3, with 12 bases in between. CDR3 nucleotide sequence: TGTGCCAGCAGCGGGACTAAAGACCACTATGGCTACACCTTC. It codes for CASSGTKDHYGYTF.

This clone was picked up a small number of times. The chain uses TRBV30 and TRBJ1-2; no definite D call. In germline, CDR1 is GTSNPN, CDR2 SVGIG (reference sequence). The CDR3 spans 14 residues. Trimming removed 5 bases from V and 8 bases from J, with 21 bases in between. CDR3 in DNA: TGTGCCTGGCTTCTTCGACGGTCGGCGGGAGGCTACACCTTC. Translated, it gives CAWLLRRSAGGYTF.

The genes are TRBV11-3 and TRBJ2-1; TRBD1 agrees at 7 bases. The junction had 2 bases not matched to a gene; V was cut back by 5 bases and J by 7 bases. The CDR3 runs 12 residues. Germline CDR1 and CDR2: SGHNT and YENEEA. Written as DNA, the CDR3 is TGTGCCAGCAGCCGGACAGGAAATGAGCAGTTCTTC. Protein: CASSRTGNEQFF. The full variable domain, rest sourced from reference TRBV11-3 and TRBJ2-1, is EAGVVQSPRYKIIEKKQPVAFWCNPISGHNTLYWYLQNLGQGPELLIRYENEEAVDDSQLPKDRFSAERLKGVDSTLKIQPAELGDSAVYLCASSRTGNEQFFGPGTRLTVL.

The DNA for the CDR3 is TGTGCCAGCTCACTTGATCTTGCGGGGGGGCAGTTCTTC. This translates into CASSLDLAGGQFF. The chain carries TRBV18 and TRBJ2-1, with 8 bases fitting TRBD2. In germline, CDR1 is KGHSH, CDR2 LQKENI. This CDR3 spans 13 amino acids. Trimming took 4 bases from V and 12 from J; bases not matched to a gene: 8.